Below are 19 T cell receptor beta chains sequenced from a single sample in a study of blood T cell repertoires in COVID-19. Some clones are missing from TCRdb's copy, which holds only in-frame ones; the method was immunoSEQ multiplex PCR. The sample carries roughly 350,000 clones, 85% recorded once. The specimen sequenced was peripheral blood. Source of these receptors: a woman aged 18-29 years with acute or convalescent COVID-19.

V gene TRBV29-1 combines with J gene TRBJ2-2; D is unclear. The V gene lost 7 bases and the J gene lost 0 bases, with 12 bases spanning the gap. This CDR3 region has 14 residues. Germline values: CDR1 SQVTM, CDR2 ANQGSEA. The CDR3 sequence is CSARTESNTGELFF. The DNA for the CDR3 is TGCAGCGCCCGCACAGAATCGAACACCGGGGAGCTGTTTTTT.

Only one count was recorded for this clone. This rearrangement joins TRBV28 to TRBJ1-2, with 11 bases fitting TRBD1. V trimming: 3 bases; J trimming: 6 bases; junction bases outside the gene matches: 3. The CDR3 sequence is 14 residues long. Germline CDR1 reads MDHEN; CDR2 reads SYDVKM. In DNA form, the CDR3 reads TGTGCCAGCAGTTTGAGGGACAGGGGGAATGGCTACACCTTC. Translation gives CASSLRDRGNGYTF.

The J gene is TRBJ1-2, the V gene TRBV6-5; no firm D call. CDR3 length: 12 amino acids. Per the germline V gene, CDR1 is MNHEY and CDR2 is SVGAGI. V was shortened by 4 bases and J by 4 bases, with 7 bases between the two germline ends. CDR3 coding DNA: TGTGCCAGCAGTTTCCGGAGCTATGGCTACACCTTC. It is translated as CASSFRSYGYTF.

The genes are TRBV30 and TRBJ2-5, with D possibly being TRBD2 (6 bases). The CDR3 is made up of 12 amino acids. CDR1 GTSNPN and CDR2 SVGIG come from the germline V gene (reference sequence). V dropped 2 bases and J dropped 4 bases, with 8 bases sitting between them. CDR3 DNA sequence: TGTGCCTGGAGTAGGGACTTAGAGACCCAGTACTTC. Translated, it gives CAWSRDLETQYF.

The rearrangement joins TRBV5-1 to TRBJ2-7; TRBD2 matches at 7 bases. The CDR3 loop spans 14 amino acids. The V and J ends lost 5 bases and 4 bases, in that order; junction bases with no gene match: 9. CDR1 SGHRS and CDR2 YFSETQ come from the germline V gene. The DNA of the CDR3 is TGCGCCAGCAGACGGCGGGACTACTTTTACGAGCAGTACTTC. It translates to CASRRRDYFYEQYF.

The J gene is TRBJ1-1, the V gene TRBV9; 10 positions agree with TRBD1. Germline V gene lookup returns CDR1 SGDLS and CDR2 YYNGEE. The V segment lost 3 bases and the J segment 2 bases; nucleotides outside the gene matches: 4. The CDR3 extends over 15 amino acids. The CDR3 nucleotides are TGTGCCAGCAGCGCATCGACAGGGGGCAACACTGAAGCTTTCTTT. This sequence encodes CASSASTGGNTEAFF. Full variable domain (rest looked up from reference TRBV9 and TRBJ1-1): DSGVTQTPKHLITATGQRVTLRCSPRSGDLSVYWYQQSLDQGLQFLIQYYNGEERAKGNILERFSAQQFPDLHSELNLSSLELGDSALYFCASSASTGGNTEAFFGQGTRLTVV.

J is TRBJ1-1 and V is TRBV27; D gene ambiguous. The V and J ends lost 5 bases and 0 bases respectively, with 10 bases between them. Germline assignment: CDR1 MNHEY and CDR2 SMNVEV (reference sequence). The CDR3 covers 14 residues. This CDR3 is CASSLANMNTEAFF. In DNA, the CDR3 is TGTGCCAGCAGTCTAGCGAACATGAACACTGAAGCTTTCTTT.

V gene TRBV28 combines with J gene TRBJ1-2; 9 bases are shared with TRBD1. The CDR3 is made up of 15 amino acids. The trim removed 1 base at V and 2 bases at J, leaving 2 bases unmatched. Germline values: CDR1 MDHEN, CDR2 SYDVKM. CDR3 region: CASSLLTGGNYGYTF. The CDR3, as DNA: TGTGCCAGCAGTTTATTGACAGGGGGAAACTATGGCTACACCTTC.

V usage is TRBV25-1 and J usage is TRBJ1-5; D perhaps matches TRBD1 (5 bases). The ends were cut back, 6 bases at V and 5 bases at J, with 14 bases in the middle. Per the germline V gene, CDR1 is MGHDK and CDR2 is SYGVNS. The CDR3 has 14 residues. The CDR3 spells CASRPGGGDQPQHF. The CDR3 nucleotides are TGTGCCAGCAGACCGGGGGGTGGAGATCAGCCCCAGCATTTT. Full variable domain (rest looked up from reference TRBV25-1 and TRBJ1-5): EADIYQTPRYLVIGTGKKITLECSQTMGHDKMYWYQQDPGMELHLIHYSYGVNSTEKGDLSSESTVSRIRTEHFPLTLESARPSHTSQYLCASRPGGGDQPQHFGDGTRLSIL.

This clone showed up just once. The V call is TRBV28, the J call TRBJ1-5; 9 bases agree with TRBD1. CDR3 length: 16 amino acids. Germline trimming cut 5 bases from V and 1 base from J; bases unmatched to any gene: 6. Germline values: CDR1 MDHEN, CDR2 SYDVKM. The CDR3 bases are TGTGCCAGCAGTGTTGAAGGACAGGGGAGCAATCAGCCCCAGCATTTT. Its protein is CASSVEGQGSNQPQHF.

V and J are TRBV5-5 and TRBJ2-1; a possible D gene is TRBD2 (6 bases). Germline CDR1 reads SGHKS; CDR2 reads YYEKEE (reference sequence). The CDR3 totals 14 residues. Deletions cut 0 bases from V and 8 bases from J, with 12 bases between. This chain's CDR3 is CASSLVGAGYEQFF. The CDR3 region has the DNA TGTGCCAGCAGCTTGGTAGGGGCGGGGTATGAGCAGTTCTTC.

This chain links TRBV20-1 with TRBJ2-5; tentative D call: TRBD2 (6 bases). V shed 6 bases and J shed 5 bases, with 7 bases lying between them. The CDR3 has 10 residues. Germline V CDR1 and CDR2: DFQATT, SNEGSKA (reference sequence). In DNA form, the CDR3 reads TGCAGTGCCGGAGGGGAGACCCAGTACTTC. Amino acids: CSAGGETQYF.

This clone was seen once. The CDR3 reads CAASYSTSSGTQYF. Written as DNA, the CDR3 is TGTGCCGCCAGCTATTCCACCAGCTCAGGGACCCAGTACTTC. The rearrangement uses TRBV6-9 and TRBJ2-5; D unresolved. Trimming pared 11 bases from V and 7 bases from J, leaving 23 bases between. Germline V lookup: CDR1 MNHGY, CDR2 SVAAGI. The length of the CDR3 is 14 residues.

The V gene is TRBV12-3 or TRBV12-4, the J gene TRBJ1-1, with no clear D. The CDR3 is 12 amino acids. Trimming took 8 bases from V and 0 from J, leaving 7 bases between them. CDR3 coding DNA: TGTGCCAGCTCTAAATTGAACACTGAAGCTTTCTTT. It yields the protein CASSKLNTEAFF.

The chain uses TRBV2 and TRBJ1-4; 9 positions agree with TRBD1. V was pared by 6 bases and J by 6 bases, with 14 bases of the junction left unmatched. The germline V gene has CDR1 SNHLY and CDR2 FYNNEI. The CDR3 sequence is 17 residues long. The CDR3 region has the DNA TGTGCCAGCAGAAGTTTAACAGGGGGCGCGTCCGATGAAAAACTGTTTTTT. This gives the protein CASRSLTGGASDEKLFF.

This chain connects TRBV5-1 to TRBJ1-2; unclear D gene. V was trimmed by 1 base and J by 9 bases, leaving 13 bases between them. Per the germline V gene, CDR1 is SGHRS and CDR2 is YFSETQ. CDR3 length: 13 residues. CDR3 DNA sequence: TGCGCCAGCAGCTTGAGTCCCGACATGAGCTACACCTTC. This gives the protein CASSLSPDMSYTF.

This rearrangement joins TRBV3-1 (or the pseudogene TRBV3-2) to TRBJ2-3, with 7 bases lining up with TRBD2. Trimming removed 4 bases from V and 2 bases from J; junction bases left unmatched: 9. CDR3 size: 16 residues. CDR1 is LGHDT and CDR2 is YNNKEL in the germline V gene (reference sequence). The CDR3 spells CASSRWEGLNTDTQYF. CDR3 DNA: TGTGCCAGCAGCCGGTGGGAGGGATTAAACACAGATACGCAGTATTTT.

The CDR3 DNA is TGTGCCAGCATCAGCTTAACAGAGAACACTGAAGCTTTCTTT. This sequence encodes CASISLTENTEAFF. This chain connects TRBV6-5 to TRBJ1-1; D remains ambiguous. The germline gives CDR1 MNHEY, CDR2 SVGAGI. Trimming removed 7 bases from V and 1 base from J, with 13 bases in between. CDR3 size: 14 residues.

This clone is a singleton in its sample. The chain employs TRBV9 and TRBJ1-5; no definite D call. From germline, CDR1 is SGDLS and CDR2 YYNGEE. V was shortened by 0 bases and J by 6 bases, with 7 bases between the two germline ends. This CDR3 is 13 amino acids long. This CDR3 is CASSVGEVQPQHF. DNA for the CDR3: TGTGCCAGCAGCGTAGGGGAGGTTCAGCCCCAGCATTTT.